Each of the 30 T cell receptor beta chains below was sequenced from the same sample in a study of blood T cells in healthy people across ages. A J-beta primer mix and a sample-barcoded 5' primer were used in a second PCR of about 6 to 12 cycles. TCRdb ran MiXCR on the 5' RACE reads and lists one entry per CDR3 protein. The sample holds approximately 820,000 distinct CDR3 sequences; 40% to 50% are singletons and the top ten take about 19%. The material sequenced was blood. Receptor source: a man aged 60 to 69 in good health.

Only a few counts were recorded for this clonotype. J is TRBJ2-5 and V is TRBV20-1; TRBD2 is a possible D gene (6 bases). The germline V and J ends were trimmed by 7 bases and 1 base, with 13 bases remaining between them. The CDR3 sequence is 13 residues long. CDR1 is DFQATT and CDR2 is SNEGSKA in the germline V gene (reference sequence). As DNA, the CDR3 is TGCAGTGTCGGGGACTGGGTCCAAGAGACCCAGTACTTC. It translates to CSVGDWVQETQYF.

This chain connects TRBV11-3 to TRBJ2-1, with 9 bases fitting TRBD1. The CDR3 is 13 amino acids. From germline, CDR1 is SGHNT and CDR2 YENEEA. V trimming: 0 bases; J trimming: 14 bases; junction bases outside the gene matches: 5. The CDR3 nucleotides are TGTGCCAGCAGCTTAGAAGAACAGGGGGCAAAGTTCTTC. Residues: CASSLEEQGAKFF.

The rearrangement uses TRBV9 and TRBJ2-2; a possible D gene is TRBD2 (6 bases). V gave up 3 bases and J gave up 5 bases, with 17 bases separating them. This CDR3 contains 16 residues. Germline loops: CDR1 SGDLS, CDR2 YYNGEE. This CDR3 is CASSDPAGPGTGELFF. DNA for the CDR3: TGTGCCAGCAGCGACCCCGCGGGGCCTGGGACCGGGGAGCTGTTTTTT. Full variable domain (outside the CDR3, taken from reference TRBV9 and TRBJ2-2): DSGVTQTPKHLITATGQRVTLRCSPRSGDLSVYWYQQSLDQGLQFLIQYYNGEERAKGNILERFSAQQFPDLHSELNLSSLELGDSALYFCASSDPAGPGTGELFFGEGSRLTVL.

V gene TRBV12-3 or TRBV12-4 combines with J gene TRBJ2-7; D assignment may be TRBD1 or TRBD2 (5 bases each). The V gene lost 6 bases and the J gene lost 10 bases, with 16 bases spanning the gap. The CDR3 contains 12 residues. This chain's CDR3 is CASSRHDRGQYF. CDR3 DNA sequence: TGTGCCAGCAGCCGCCATGACCGGGGCCAGTACTTC.

This chain connects TRBV7-8 to TRBJ2-7; TRBD1 or TRBD2 may be the D gene (5 bases each). CDR1 is SGHVS, CDR2 FQNEAQ, per germline. This CDR3 has 15 residues. The V end lost 0 bases, the J end lost 2 bases, and 11 bases lay between the germline ends. The CDR3 region has the DNA TGTGCCAGCAGCTTAGCCGGGGCTAGTCCCTACGAGCAGTACTTC. Its protein product is CASSLAGASPYEQYF. Combining the CDR3 with reference TRBV7-8 and TRBJ2-7 gives the whole variable domain GAGVSQSPRYKVAKRGQDVALRCDPISGHVSLFWYQQALGQGPEFLTYFQNEAQLDKSGLPSDRFFAERPEGSVSTLKIQRTQQEDSAVYLCASSLAGASPYEQYFGPGTRLTVT.

This chain uses TRBV7-2 with TRBJ2-3; no reliable D call. The CDR3 is 14 amino acids. Germline V gene sequence: CDR1 SGHTA, CDR2 FQGNSA. V was pared by 3 bases and J by 1 base, with 8 bases between. CDR3 DNA: TGTGCCAGCAGCTTGAGACGGGGCACAGATACGCAGTATTTT. This codes for CASSLRRGTDTQYF.

This chain connects TRBV4-3 to TRBJ1-6; no clear D gene. V was pared by 2 bases and J by 8 bases, with 7 bases between. The CDR3 runs to 13 residues. Looked up from germline, CDR1 is LGHNA and CDR2 is YSLEER. CDR3 protein: CASSQLGYSPLHF. Written as DNA, the CDR3 is TGCGCCAGCAGCCAATTGGGGTATTCACCCCTCCACTTT.

The chain is built from TRBV20-1 and TRBJ2-7; 11 bases fit TRBD2. Near its end, the DNA agrees better with TRBJ2-5, so the J call may be wrong. The V gene's germline CDR1 is DFQATT and CDR2 SNEGSKA (reference sequence). The CDR3 extends over 15 amino acids. The CDR3 loop reads CSARGVAGGLKTQYF. In DNA, the CDR3 is TGCAGTGCTAGAGGGGTAGCGGGGGGGCTAAAGACCCAGTACTTC.

As regards this clonotype: One end of the junction is discordant with germline, which a read error may explain. The chain links TRBV7-2 to TRBJ2-5; no reliable D call. Germline CDR1 SGHTA, CDR2 FQGNSA. The CDR3 consists of 11 residues. The CDR3 protein is CASSLKETRYF. The CDR3 DNA sequence: TGTGCCAGCAGCTTGAAAGAGACCCGGTACTTC.

The chain recombines TRBV20-1 with TRBJ2-1, with TRBD1 identical over 7 bases. This CDR3 contains 12 residues. The junction had 5 bases not matched to a gene; V was cut back by 6 bases and J by 6 bases. CDR1 is DFQATT and CDR2 is SNEGSKA in the germline V gene (reference sequence). The CDR3 sequence: CSALDRSNEQFF. Here the CDR3 DNA reads TGCAGTGCCCTGGACAGGTCCAATGAGCAGTTCTTC.

The chain links TRBV12-3 or TRBV12-4 to TRBJ2-7; 7 nucleotides line up with TRBD2. The CDR3 has 14 amino acids. Trimming at V came to 7 bases and at J to 0 bases, leaving 6 bases not matched to a gene. CDR3 in amino acids: CASNLGGGSYEQYF. The CDR3 DNA reads TGTGCCAGCAATCTTGGGGGGGGCTCCTACGAGCAGTACTTC.

V is TRBV20-1 and J is TRBJ1-4; D is possibly TRBD1 (6 bases). The CDR3 runs 15 residues. CDR1 DFQATT and CDR2 SNEGSKA come from the germline V gene (reference sequence). V lost 1 base to trimming and J lost 2 bases, with 11 bases between them. CDR3 sequence: CSARAGQGTNEKLFF. The CDR3, as DNA: TGCAGTGCTAGAGCTGGCCAGGGGACTAATGAAAAACTGTTTTTT.

The sample holds a few counts of this clonotype. The chain links TRBV20-1 to TRBJ1-6, with TRBD1 identical over 7 bases. Germline CDR1 is DFQATT and CDR2 is SNEGSKA (reference sequence). The CDR3 sequence is 14 residues long. The V segment lost 0 bases and the J segment 7 bases; nucleotides outside the gene matches: 3. CDR3 loop: CSARDARGNSPLHF. Written as DNA, the CDR3 is TGCAGTGCTAGAGATGCCAGGGGGAATTCACCCCTCCACTTT.

V usage is TRBV20-1 and J usage is TRBJ2-5; 11 nucleotides agree with TRBD2. The CDR3 has 15 residues. Germline-derived CDR1 and CDR2 are DFQATT and SNEGSKA (reference sequence). The V segment lost 3 bases and the J segment 3 bases; nucleotides outside the gene matches: 6. The DNA for the CDR3 is TGCAGTGCTAGTCCGGGACTAGCGGCCAAAGAGACCCAGTACTTC. Its protein is CSASPGLAAKETQYF.

This chain links TRBV9 with TRBJ2-5; TRBD2 aligns across 9 bases. The J call is in doubt because the DNA end fits TRBJ2-7 better. CDR1 SGDLS and CDR2 YYNGEE come from the germline V gene. The CDR3 sequence is 15 residues long. CDR3 nucleotides: TGTGCCAGCAGCGAAGGCGGGGGGGATGAGTACGAGCAGTACTTC. This codes for CASSEGGGDEYEQYF.

In the case of this clonotype: The junction differs from germline at one of its ends, possibly a read error. The V and J genes are TRBV12-3 or TRBV12-4 and TRBJ2-1; TRBD1 matches at 9 bases. The CDR3 length is 16 residues. DNA for the CDR3: TGTGCCGGCAGCTTTCGGGTGGGACAGGGAAACAATGAGCAGTTCTTC. Protein sequence: CAGSFRVGQGNNEQFF.

The genes are TRBV7-2 and TRBJ2-3, with D unresolved. V was trimmed by 2 bases and J by 8 bases, leaving 8 bases between them. The CDR3 sequence is 12 residues long. From germline, CDR1 is SGHTA and CDR2 FQGNSA. CDR3 bases: TGTGCCAGCAGCTTAAACGTCGGTACGCAGTATTTT. Protein: CASSLNVGTQYF.

This chain links TRBV7-9 with TRBJ2-1; TRBD2 agrees at 9 bases. V lost 3 bases and J lost 2; bases outside the gene matches: 17. Germline V lookup: CDR1 SEHNR, CDR2 FQNEAQ (reference sequence). CDR3 length equals 20 residues. The CDR3 spells CASSLNEAGLATKAYNEQFF. The CDR3 nucleotides are TGTGCCAGCAGCTTGAATGAGGCAGGACTAGCGACTAAAGCCTACAATGAGCAGTTCTTC. Complete variable domain (other parts from reference TRBV7-9 and TRBJ2-1): DTGVSQNPRHKITKRGQNVTFRCDPISEHNRLYWYRQTLGQGPEFLTYFQNEAQLEKSRLLSDRFSAERPKGSFSTLEIQRTEQGDSAMYLCASSLNEAGLATKAYNEQFFGPGTRLTVL.

The chain is built from TRBV4-1 and TRBJ2-7; no reliable D call. Trimming pared 1 base from V and 10 bases from J, leaving 11 bases between. Per the germline V gene, CDR1 is MGHRA and CDR2 is YSYEKL. The CDR3 length is 12 residues. The CDR3 loop reads CASSQGLVPQYF. The CDR3 DNA reads TGCGCCAGCAGCCAAGGGCTTGTGCCCCAGTACTTC.

Turning to this clonotype: This may arise from a read error, as a much more abundant clone is one base away. The chain couples TRBV29-1 to TRBJ2-7, with D perhaps TRBD1 (5 bases). The CDR3 covers 14 residues. Germline assignment: CDR1 SQVTM and CDR2 ANQGSEA. The ends were cut back, 2 bases at V and 7 bases at J, with 18 bases in the middle. The CDR3 DNA is TGCAGCGTTGAATCAGGGAAATCCTACAATGAGCAGTACTTC. This codes for CSVESGKSYNEQYF.

The V call is TRBV6-5, the J call TRBJ2-3; the match to TRBD2 covers 8 bases. Germline V gene sequence: CDR1 MNHEY, CDR2 SVGAGI. The CDR3 contains 13 residues. Germline trimming cut 6 bases from V and 14 bases from J; bases unmatched to any gene: 13. The CDR3 here is CASSLTNSGVRYF. The CDR3 DNA reads TGTGCCAGCAGCCTAACCAATAGCGGGGTAAGGTATTTT.

The V call is TRBV3-1, the J call TRBJ2-5; D may be TRBD2 (5 bases). V was clipped by 1 base and J by 4 bases, with 10 bases between them. CDR3 length: 14 amino acids. The germline V gene encodes CDR1 LGHDT and CDR2 YNNKEL (reference sequence). The CDR3, as DNA: TGTGCCAGCAGCCAAGTGGCTAGCAGAGAGACCCAGTACTTC. Its protein product is CASSQVASRETQYF.

This clonotype was observed a few times. The gene calls are TRBV9 and TRBJ2-7, with 7 positions matching TRBD1. Germline-derived CDR1 and CDR2 are SGDLS and YYNGEE. The junction had 11 bases not matched to a gene; V was cut back by 4 bases and J by 4 bases. This CDR3 has 15 residues. CDR3 amino acids: CASSPGGQTYYEQYF. The CDR3 DNA follows: TGTGCCAGCAGCCCAGGGGGACAGACGTATTACGAGCAGTACTTC.

CDR3 DNA: TGTGCCAGCAGCTGGGAGGGGCAGGTGGCCTACAATGAGCAGTTCTTC. It translates to CASSWEGQVAYNEQFF. The genes are TRBV5-4 and TRBJ2-1, with 7 bases that match TRBD2. The CDR3 has 16 residues. The germline V gene encodes CDR1 SGHNT and CDR2 YYREEE (reference sequence). V was pared by 3 bases and J by 2 bases, with 8 bases of the junction left unmatched.

In its sample, this clonotype was seen a few times. CDR3 sequence (DNA): TGTGCCAGCAGCCGGGACAGGAGGGCTTTCTTT. This sequence encodes CASSRDRRAFF. The gene calls are TRBV6-5 and TRBJ1-1; 8 nucleotides line up with TRBD1. V was pared by 6 bases and J by 11 bases, with 5 bases of the junction left unmatched. CDR3 length: 11 amino acids. Germline CDR1 is MNHEY and CDR2 is SVGAGI.

The V gene is TRBV21-1, the J gene TRBJ2-7; the listed D gene, TRBD1, was not tested against the DNA. TRBV21-1 is assigned pseudogene status. This CDR3 is built from 12 residues. The chain's CDR3 is CASSRTLVKQYF. CDR3 nucleotide sequence: TGTGCCAGCAGCCGGACATTGGTAAAGCAGTACTTC.

In regard to this clonotype: At one of its ends the junction is not consistent with the germline gene, which may arise from a read error. The V call is TRBV12-5, the J call TRBJ1-6; maybe TRBD1 (5 bases). From germline, CDR1 is LGHNT and CDR2 FRNRAP. CDR3 length: 14 residues. CDR3 DNA sequence: TGTGCTAGTGGTTATGACAGCTGGGGATCACTCCTCCACTTT. This translates into CASGYDSWGSLLHF.

The chain employs TRBV29-1 and TRBJ2-3, with D maybe TRBD2 (6 bases). V dropped 4 bases and J dropped 0 bases, with 11 bases sitting between them. This CDR3 has 14 residues. In germline, CDR1 is SQVTM, CDR2 ANQGSEA. CDR3 region: CSVVAGFSTDTQYF. DNA of the CDR3: TGCAGCGTTGTGGCGGGGTTCAGCACAGATACGCAGTATTTT.

This chain connects TRBV5-1 to TRBJ2-2; TRBD1 aligns across 8 bases. The CDR3 loop spans 15 amino acids. Per germline, CDR1 SGHRS and CDR2 YFSETQ. The trim removed 4 bases at V and 2 bases at J, leaving 4 bases unmatched. The CDR3 DNA reads TGCGCCAGCAGCGAGACAGGGGTCAACACCGGGGAGCTGTTTTTT. Translated, it gives CASSETGVNTGELFF.

This clonotype turned up a few times. The V gene is TRBV3-1, the J gene TRBJ2-7, with unresolved D. The CDR3 covers 13 residues. In germline, CDR1 is LGHDT, CDR2 YNNKEL (reference sequence). The ends were cut back, 4 bases at V and 3 bases at J, with 10 bases in the middle. The CDR3 region is CASSPDWHYEQYF. The CDR3 nucleotides are TGTGCCAGCAGCCCAGACTGGCACTACGAGCAGTACTTC.